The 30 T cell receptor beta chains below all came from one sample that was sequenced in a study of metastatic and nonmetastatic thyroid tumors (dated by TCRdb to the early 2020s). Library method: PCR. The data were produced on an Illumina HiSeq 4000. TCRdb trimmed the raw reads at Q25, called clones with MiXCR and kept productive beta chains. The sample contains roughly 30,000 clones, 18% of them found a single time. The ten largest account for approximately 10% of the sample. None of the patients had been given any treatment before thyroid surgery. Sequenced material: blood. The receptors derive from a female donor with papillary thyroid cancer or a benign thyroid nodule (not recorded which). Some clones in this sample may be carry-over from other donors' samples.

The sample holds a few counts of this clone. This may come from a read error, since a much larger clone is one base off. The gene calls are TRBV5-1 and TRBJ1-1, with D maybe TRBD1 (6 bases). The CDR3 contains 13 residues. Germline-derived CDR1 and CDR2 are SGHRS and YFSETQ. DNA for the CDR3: TGCGCCAGCAGCCAACAGGGTGCCACTGAAGCTTCCTTT. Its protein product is CASSQQGATEASF.

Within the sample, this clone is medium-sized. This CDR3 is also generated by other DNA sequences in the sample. For the CDR3, the DNA is TGTGCCTGGAGCTCCGGGACAGGGGTTCAGCCCCAGCATTTT. Protein sequence: CAWSSGTGVQPQHF. The chain uses TRBV30 and TRBJ1-5; 10 positions agree with TRBD1. In germline, CDR1 is GTSNPN, CDR2 SVGIG (reference sequence). Losses at the gene ends were 3 bases for V and 6 bases for J; bases not matched to a gene: 5. This CDR3 region has 14 residues.

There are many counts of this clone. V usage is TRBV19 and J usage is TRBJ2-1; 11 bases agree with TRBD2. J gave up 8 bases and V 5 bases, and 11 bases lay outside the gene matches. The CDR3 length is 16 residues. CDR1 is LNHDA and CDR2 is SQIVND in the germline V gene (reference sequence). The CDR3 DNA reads TGTGCCAGTAGTCCCCGGGGTAGCGGGGGGGCTGATGAGCAGTTCTTC. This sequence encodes CASSPRGSGGADEQFF.

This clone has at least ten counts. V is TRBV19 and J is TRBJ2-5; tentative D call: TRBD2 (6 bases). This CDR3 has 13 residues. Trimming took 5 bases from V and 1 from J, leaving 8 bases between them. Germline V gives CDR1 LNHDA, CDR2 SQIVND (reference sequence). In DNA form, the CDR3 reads TGTGCCAGTAGTTGGGACTTCCAAGAGACCCAGTACTTC. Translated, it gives CASSWDFQETQYF.

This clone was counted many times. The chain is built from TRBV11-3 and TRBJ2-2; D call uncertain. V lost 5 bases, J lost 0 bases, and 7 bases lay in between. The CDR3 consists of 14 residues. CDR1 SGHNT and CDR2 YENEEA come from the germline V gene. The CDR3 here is CASSIGPNTGELFF. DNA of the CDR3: TGTGCCAGCAGCATAGGCCCGAACACCGGGGAGCTGTTTTTT.

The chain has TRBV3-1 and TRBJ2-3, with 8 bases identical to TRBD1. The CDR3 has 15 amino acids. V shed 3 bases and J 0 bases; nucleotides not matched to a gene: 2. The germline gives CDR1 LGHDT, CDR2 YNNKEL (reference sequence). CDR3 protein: CASSQGTGSTDTQYF. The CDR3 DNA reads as TGTGCCAGCAGCCAGGGGACAGGAAGCACAGATACGCAGTATTTT.

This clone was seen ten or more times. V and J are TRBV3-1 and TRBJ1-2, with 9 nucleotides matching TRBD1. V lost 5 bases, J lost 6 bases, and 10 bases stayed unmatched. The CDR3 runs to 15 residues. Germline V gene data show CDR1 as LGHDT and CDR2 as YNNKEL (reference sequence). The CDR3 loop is CASSYPGQGRNGYTF. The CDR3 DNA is TGTGCCAGCAGCTACCCGGGACAGGGTAGGAATGGCTACACCTTC.

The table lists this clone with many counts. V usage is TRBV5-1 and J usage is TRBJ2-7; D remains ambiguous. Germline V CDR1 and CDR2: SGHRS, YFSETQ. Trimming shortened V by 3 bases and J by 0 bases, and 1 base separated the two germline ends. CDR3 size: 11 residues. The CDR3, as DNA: TGCGCCAGCAGCTCCTCCTACGAGCAGTACTTC. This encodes CASSSSYEQYF.

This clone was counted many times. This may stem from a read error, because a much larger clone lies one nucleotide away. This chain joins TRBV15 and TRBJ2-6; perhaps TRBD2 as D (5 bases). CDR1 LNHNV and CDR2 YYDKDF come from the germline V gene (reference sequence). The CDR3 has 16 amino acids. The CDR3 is CVTSRDRGSGANVLTF. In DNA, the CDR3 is TGTGTCACCAGCAGAGATCGGGGCTCTGGGGCCAACGTCCTGACTTTC.

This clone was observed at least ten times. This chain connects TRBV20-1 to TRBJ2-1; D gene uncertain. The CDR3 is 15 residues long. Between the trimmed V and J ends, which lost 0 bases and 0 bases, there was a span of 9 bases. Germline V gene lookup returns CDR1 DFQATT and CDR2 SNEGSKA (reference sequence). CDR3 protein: CSARDSRSSYNEQFF. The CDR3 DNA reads TGCAGTGCTAGAGATTCTCGGAGCTCCTACAATGAGCAGTTCTTC.

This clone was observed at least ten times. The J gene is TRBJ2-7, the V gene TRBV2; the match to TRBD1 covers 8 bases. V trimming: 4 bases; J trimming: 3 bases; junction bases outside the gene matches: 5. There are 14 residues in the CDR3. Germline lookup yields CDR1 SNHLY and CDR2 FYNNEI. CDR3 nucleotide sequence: TGTGCCAGCAGTGTAGACAGGGGAGGCTACGAGCAGTACTTC. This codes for CASSVDRGGYEQYF. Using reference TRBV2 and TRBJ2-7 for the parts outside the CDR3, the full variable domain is EPEVTQTPSHQVTQMGQEVILRCVPISNHLYFYWYRQILGQKVEFLVSFYNNEISEKSEIFDDQFSVERPDGSNFTLKIRSTKLEDSAMYFCASSVDRGGYEQYFGPGTRLTVT.

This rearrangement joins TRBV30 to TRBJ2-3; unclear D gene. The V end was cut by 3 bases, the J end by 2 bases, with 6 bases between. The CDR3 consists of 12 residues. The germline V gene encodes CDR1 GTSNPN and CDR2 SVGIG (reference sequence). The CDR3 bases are TGTGCCTGGAGCCAGACCACAGATACGCAGTATTTT. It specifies CAWSQTTDTQYF.

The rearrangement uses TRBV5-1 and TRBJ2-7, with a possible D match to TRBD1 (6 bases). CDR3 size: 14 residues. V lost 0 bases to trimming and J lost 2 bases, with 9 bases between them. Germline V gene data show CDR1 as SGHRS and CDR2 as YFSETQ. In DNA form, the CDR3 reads TGCGCCAGCAGCTTGGAACAGGGTCCCTACGAGCAGTACTTC. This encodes CASSLEQGPYEQYF.

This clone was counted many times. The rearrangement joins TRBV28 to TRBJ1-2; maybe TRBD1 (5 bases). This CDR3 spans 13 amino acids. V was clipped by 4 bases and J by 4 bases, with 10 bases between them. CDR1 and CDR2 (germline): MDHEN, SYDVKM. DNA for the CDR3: TGTGCCAGCAGTTACAGGACCCTCTATGGCTACACCTTC. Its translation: CASSYRTLYGYTF.

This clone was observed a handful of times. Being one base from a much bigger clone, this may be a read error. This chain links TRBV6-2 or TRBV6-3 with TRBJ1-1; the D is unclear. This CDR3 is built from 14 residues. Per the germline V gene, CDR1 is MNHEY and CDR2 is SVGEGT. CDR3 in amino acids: CASLKQVKNTEASF. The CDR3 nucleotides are TGTGCCAGCCTGAAGCAGGTTAAGAACACTGAAGCTTCCTTT.

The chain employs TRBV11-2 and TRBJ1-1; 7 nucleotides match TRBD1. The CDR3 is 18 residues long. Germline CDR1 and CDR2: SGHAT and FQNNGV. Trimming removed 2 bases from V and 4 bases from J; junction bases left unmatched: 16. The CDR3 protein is CASSLYLDRSLQVTEAFF. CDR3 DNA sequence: TGTGCCAGCAGCTTATACTTGGACAGGAGCCTCCAGGTCACTGAAGCTTTCTTT.

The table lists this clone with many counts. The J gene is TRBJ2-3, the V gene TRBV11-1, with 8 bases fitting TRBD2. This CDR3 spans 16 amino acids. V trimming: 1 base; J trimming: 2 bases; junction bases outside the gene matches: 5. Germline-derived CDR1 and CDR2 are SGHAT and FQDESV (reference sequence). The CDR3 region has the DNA TGTGCCAGCAGCTTAGACTCGGGGGGGTCCACAGATACGCAGTATTTT. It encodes CASSLDSGGSTDTQYF.

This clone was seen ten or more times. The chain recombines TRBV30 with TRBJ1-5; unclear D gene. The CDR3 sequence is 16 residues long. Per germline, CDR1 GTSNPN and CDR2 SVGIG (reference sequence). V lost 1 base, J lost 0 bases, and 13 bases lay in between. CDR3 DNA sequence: TGTGCCTGGAGTGGAGAGGGCATTGATAGCAATCAGCCCCAGCATTTT. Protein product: CAWSGEGIDSNQPQHF. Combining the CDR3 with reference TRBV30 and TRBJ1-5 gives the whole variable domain SQTIHQWPATLVQPVGSPLSLECTVEGTSNPNLYWYRQAAGRGLQLLFYSVGIGQISSEVPQNLSASRPQDRQFILSSKKLLLSDSGFYLCAWSGEGIDSNQPQHFGDGTRLSIL.

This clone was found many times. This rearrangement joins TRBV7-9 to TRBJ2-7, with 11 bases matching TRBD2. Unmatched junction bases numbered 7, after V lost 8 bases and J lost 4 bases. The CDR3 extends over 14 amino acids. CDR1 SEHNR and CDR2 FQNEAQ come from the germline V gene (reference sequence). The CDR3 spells CASEPPSGGYEQYF. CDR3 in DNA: TGTGCCAGCGAGCCTCCTAGCGGGGGGTACGAGCAGTACTTC. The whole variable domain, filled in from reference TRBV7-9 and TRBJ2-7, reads DTGVSQNPRHKITKRGQNVTFRCDPISEHNRLYWYRQTLGQGPEFLTYFQNEAQLEKSRLLSDRFSAERPKGSFSTLEIQRTEQGDSAMYLCASEPPSGGYEQYFGPGTRLTVT.

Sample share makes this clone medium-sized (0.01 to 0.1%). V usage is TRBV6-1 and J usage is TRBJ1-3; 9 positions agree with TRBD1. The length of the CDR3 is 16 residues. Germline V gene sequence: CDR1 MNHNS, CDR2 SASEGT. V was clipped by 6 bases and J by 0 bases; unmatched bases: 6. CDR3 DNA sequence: TGTGCCAGCAGCCTACAGGGGGCCCCCTCTGGAAACACCATATATTTT. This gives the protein CASSLQGAPSGNTIYF.

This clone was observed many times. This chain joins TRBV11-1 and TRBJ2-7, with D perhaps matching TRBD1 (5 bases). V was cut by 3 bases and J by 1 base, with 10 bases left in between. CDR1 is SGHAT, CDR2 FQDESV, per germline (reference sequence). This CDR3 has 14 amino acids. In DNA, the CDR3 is TGTGCCAGCAGCTTTTCCCGACAGTCCTACGAGCAGTACTTC. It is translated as CASSFSRQSYEQYF.

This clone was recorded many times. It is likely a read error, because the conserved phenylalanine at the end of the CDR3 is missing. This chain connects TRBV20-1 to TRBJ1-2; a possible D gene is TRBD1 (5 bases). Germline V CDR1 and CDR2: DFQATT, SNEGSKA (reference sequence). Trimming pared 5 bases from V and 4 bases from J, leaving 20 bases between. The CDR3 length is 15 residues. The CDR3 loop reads CSAGTGAGGAYGYTS. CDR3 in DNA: TGCAGTGCTGGGACGGGTGCGGGCGGAGCCTATGGCTACACCTCC.

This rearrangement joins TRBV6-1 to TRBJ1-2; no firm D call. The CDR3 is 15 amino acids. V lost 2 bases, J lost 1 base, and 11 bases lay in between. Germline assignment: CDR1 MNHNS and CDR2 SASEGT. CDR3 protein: CASSEYGDLNYGYTF. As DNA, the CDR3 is TGTGCCAGCAGTGAATATGGCGATCTTAACTATGGCTACACCTTC.

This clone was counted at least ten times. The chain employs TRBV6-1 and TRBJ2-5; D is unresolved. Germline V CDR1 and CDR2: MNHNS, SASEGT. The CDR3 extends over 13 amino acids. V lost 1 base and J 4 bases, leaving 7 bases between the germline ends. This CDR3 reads CASSEVVRETQYF. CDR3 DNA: TGTGCCAGCAGTGAAGTGGTACGAGAGACCCAGTACTTC.

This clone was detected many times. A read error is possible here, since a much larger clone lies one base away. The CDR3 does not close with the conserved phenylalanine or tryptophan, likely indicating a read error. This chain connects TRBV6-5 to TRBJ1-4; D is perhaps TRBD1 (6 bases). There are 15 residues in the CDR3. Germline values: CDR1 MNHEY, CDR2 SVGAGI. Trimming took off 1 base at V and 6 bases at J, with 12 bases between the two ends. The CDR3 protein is CASSYLGGGDEKLFS. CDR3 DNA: TGTGCCAGCAGTTACTTAGGGGGGGGCGATGAAAAACTGTTTTCT.

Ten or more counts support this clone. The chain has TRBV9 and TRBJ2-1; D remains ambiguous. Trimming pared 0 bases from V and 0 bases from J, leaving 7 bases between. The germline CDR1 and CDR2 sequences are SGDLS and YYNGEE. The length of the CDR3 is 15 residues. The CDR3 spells CASSVVDFSYNEQFF. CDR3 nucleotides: TGTGCCAGCAGCGTAGTTGACTTCTCCTACAATGAGCAGTTCTTC.

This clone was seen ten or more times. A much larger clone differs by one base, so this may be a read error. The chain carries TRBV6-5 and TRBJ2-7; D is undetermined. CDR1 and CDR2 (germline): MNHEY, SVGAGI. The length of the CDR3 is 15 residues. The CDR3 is CASSYDPFLAYGQYF. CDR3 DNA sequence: TGTGCCAGCAGTTACGACCCCTTCTTGGCCTACGGGCAGTACTTC.

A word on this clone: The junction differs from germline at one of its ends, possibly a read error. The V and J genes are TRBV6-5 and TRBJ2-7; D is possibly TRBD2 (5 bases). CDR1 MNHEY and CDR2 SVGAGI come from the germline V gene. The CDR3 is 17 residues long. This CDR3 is CASSYSGSERSSYEQYF. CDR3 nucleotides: TGTGCCAGCAGTTACTCGGGGAGTGAAAGGTCTTCCTACGAGCAGTATTTC.

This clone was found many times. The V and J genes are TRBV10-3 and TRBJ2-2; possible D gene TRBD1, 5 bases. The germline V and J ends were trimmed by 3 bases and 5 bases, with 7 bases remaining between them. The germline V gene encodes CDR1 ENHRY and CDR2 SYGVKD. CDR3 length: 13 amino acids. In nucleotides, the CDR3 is TGTGCCATCAGTGAACAGGAGACCGGGGAGCTGTTTTTT. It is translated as CAISEQETGELFF.

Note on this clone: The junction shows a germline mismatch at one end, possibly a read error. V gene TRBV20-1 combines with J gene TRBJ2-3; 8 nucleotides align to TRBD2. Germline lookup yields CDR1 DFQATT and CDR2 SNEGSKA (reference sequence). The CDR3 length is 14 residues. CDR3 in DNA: TGCAGTGCTTCGAATCGGGAGGGAGCAGATACGCGGTATTTC. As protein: CSASNREGADTRYF.